Presented here are 27 T cell receptor beta chains from one specimen sequenced in a study of blood T cell repertoires in COVID-19. Profiling relied on immunoSEQ multiplex PCR, and the TCRdb table lists in-frame clones only, not all of them. The table has 70,000 to 100,000 clones, 84% seen once; the top ten hold 12%. Sequenced: peripheral blood. The source of these receptors is a human donor in a cohort sampled during active COVID-19.

The rearrangement links TRBV5-6 to TRBJ1-2, with 7 bases matching TRBD1. The germline gives CDR1 SGHDT, CDR2 YYEEEE. Germline trimming cut 0 bases from V and 8 bases from J; bases unmatched to any gene: 10. The CDR3 runs 15 residues. For the CDR3, the DNA is TGTGCCAGCAGCTTGGCCCCTCAGGGGGGTTGGGGCTACACCTTC. This encodes CASSLAPQGGWGYTF. Full variable domain (rest looked up from reference TRBV5-6 and TRBJ1-2): DAGVTQSPTHLIKTRGQQVTLRCSPKSGHDTVSWYQQALGQGPQFIFQYYEEEERQRGNFPDRFSGHQFPNYSSELNVNALLLGDSALYLCASSLAPQGGWGYTFGSGTRLTVV.

The chain links TRBV28 to TRBJ1-5; possibly TRBD1 for D (5 bases). Germline CDR1 is MDHEN and CDR2 is SYDVKM. This CDR3 region has 13 residues. Trimming took 6 bases from V and 4 from J, leaving 10 bases between them. For the CDR3, the DNA is TGTGCCAGCAGCTGGGGGGGAAATCAGCCCCAGCATTTT. Translated: CASSWGGNQPQHF. The full variable domain, with the rest looked up from reference TRBV28 and TRBJ1-5, is DVKVTQSSRYLVKRTGEKVFLECVQDMDHENMFWYRQDPGLGLRLIYFSYDVKMKEKGDIPEGYSVSREKKERFSLILESASTNQTSMYLCASSWGGNQPQHFGDGTRLSIL.

The chain combines TRBV24-1 with TRBJ1-5, with D unresolved. V was cut by 9 bases and J by 0 bases, with 8 bases left in between. This CDR3 is built from 13 residues. Germline V gives CDR1 KGHDR, CDR2 SFDVKD. CDR3 coding DNA: TGTGCCACCCTAGAAATTAGCAATCAGCCCCAGCATTTT. It yields the protein CATLEISNQPQHF.

The V and J genes are TRBV6-6 and TRBJ2-7; possibly TRBD2 for D (5 bases). The CDR3 runs 15 residues. In germline, CDR1 is MNHNY, CDR2 SVGAGI (reference sequence). Trimming cost V 6 bases and J 0 bases, with 15 bases left between them. The CDR3 protein is CASSRSDGGSYEQYF. The CDR3, as DNA: TGTGCCAGCAGCCGTAGCGACGGAGGCTCCTACGAGCAGTACTTC.

This rearrangement joins TRBV5-1 to TRBJ2-6; TRBD1 aligns across 12 bases. There are 17 residues in the CDR3. V gave up 0 bases and J gave up 9 bases; unmatched junction bases: 7. CDR1 and CDR2 (germline): SGHRS, YFSETQ. The CDR3 region is CASSLGGTGGLGNVLTF. The CDR3, as DNA: TGCGCCAGCAGCTTGGGTGGGACAGGGGGCTTGGGCAACGTCCTGACTTTC.

In its sample, this clone was seen a few times. V is TRBV30 and J is TRBJ1-3; D gene unclear. The CDR3 runs 14 residues. V lost 0 bases to trimming and J lost 2 bases, with 8 bases between them. Germline V gives CDR1 GTSNPN, CDR2 SVGIG (reference sequence). The DNA of the CDR3 is TGTGCCTGGAGTGTTGGTGGGCCTGGAAACACCATATATTTT. This codes for CAWSVGGPGNTIYF.

This clone has a handful of counts. The rearrangement links TRBV7-6 to TRBJ1-6; D is ambiguous. Germline values: CDR1 SGHVS, CDR2 FNYEAQ. The CDR3 extends over 13 amino acids. V was shortened by 4 bases and J by 8 bases, with 9 bases between the two germline ends. CDR3 in amino acids: CASSSLEDSPLHF. CDR3 nucleotides: TGTGCCAGCAGCTCCCTTGAGGATTCACCCCTCCACTTT.

The CDR3 bases are TGTGCCAGCAGCTTTCTGCGGGGCTACAATGAGCAGTTCTTC. This translates into CASSFLRGYNEQFF. The rearrangement uses TRBV13 and TRBJ2-1; TRBD2 might be the D (6 bases). Per germline, CDR1 PRHDT and CDR2 FYEKMQ (reference sequence). This CDR3 region has 14 residues. V lost 3 bases and J lost 3, with 9 bases in between. The variable domain in full, with the rest retrieved from reference TRBV13 and TRBJ2-1, is AAGVIQSPRHLIKEKRETATLKCYPIPRHDTVYWYQQGPGQDPQFLISFYEKMQSDKGSIPDRFSAQQFSDYHSELNMSSLELGDSALYFCASSFLRGYNEQFFGPGTRLTVL.

The rearrangement uses TRBV29-1 and TRBJ2-1; no reliable D call. Germline assignment: CDR1 SQVTM and CDR2 ANQGSEA. The V gene lost 4 bases and the J gene lost 0 bases, with 16 bases spanning the gap. The CDR3 covers 16 residues. CDR3 in DNA: TGCAGCGTTGGGTCGCTAGGCCAGAGCTCCTACAATGAGCAGTTCTTC. It yields the protein CSVGSLGQSSYNEQFF.

The V and J genes are TRBV7-9 and TRBJ2-3; no reliable D call. V was trimmed by 4 bases and J by 0 bases, leaving 5 bases between them. The CDR3 is made up of 13 amino acids. Germline V lookup: CDR1 SEHNR, CDR2 FQNEAQ (reference sequence). The CDR3 is CASSWLSTDTQYF. CDR3 coding DNA: TGTGCCAGCAGCTGGCTCAGCACAGATACGCAGTATTTT. Variable domain in full (rest from reference TRBV7-9 and TRBJ2-3): DTGVSQNPRHKITKRGQNVTFRCDPISEHNRLYWYRQTLGQGPEFLTYFQNEAQLEKSRLLSDRFSAERPKGSFSTLEIQRTEQGDSAMYLCASSWLSTDTQYFGPGTRLTVL.

This chain joins TRBV5-6 and TRBJ1-5; D gene unclear. V lost 0 bases and J 4 bases, leaving 8 bases between the germline ends. From germline, CDR1 is SGHDT and CDR2 YYEEEE. This CDR3 is built from 14 residues. CDR3 sequence (DNA): TGTGCCAGCAGCTTGGCAGGCCCAAATCAGCCCCAGCATTTT. This codes for CASSLAGPNQPQHF.

The chain uses TRBV3-1 (or the pseudogene TRBV3-2) and TRBJ2-1; maybe TRBD2 (6 bases). V shed 3 bases and J shed 9 bases, with 9 bases lying between them. This CDR3 region has 12 residues. Germline CDR1 is LGHDT and CDR2 is YNNKEL (reference sequence). This CDR3 is CASSHLSGEQFF. The CDR3 coding sequence is TGTGCCAGCAGCCACCTTAGCGGTGAGCAGTTCTTC.

The chain combines TRBV10-3 with TRBJ1-1; TRBD1 matches 8 bases. CDR3 length: 17 residues. V dropped 7 bases and J dropped 4; count of bases not matched to a gene: 17. Per the germline V gene, CDR1 is ENHRY and CDR2 is SYGVKD. The CDR3 loop is CAITPSRGPGGGTEAFF. The CDR3 nucleotides read TGTGCCATCACCCCAAGCAGGGGGCCTGGGGGGGGCACTGAAGCTTTCTTT.

The chain recombines TRBV6-4 with TRBJ2-1; D is uncertain. Germline lookup yields CDR1 MRHNA and CDR2 SNTAGT. Trimming removed 0 bases at V and 9 bases at J, with 21 bases between. The CDR3 length is 17 residues. The CDR3 is CASSDSFIDGVGIEQFF. Here the CDR3 DNA reads TGTGCCAGCAGTGACTCGTTTATAGACGGAGTCGGAATTGAGCAGTTCTTC.

The rearrangement uses TRBV30 and TRBJ1-5, with D hard to call. In germline, CDR1 is GTSNPN, CDR2 SVGIG (reference sequence). The CDR3 contains 14 residues. V was clipped by 2 bases and J by 1 base, with 9 bases between them. The CDR3 region has the DNA TGTGCCTGGAGTAAAGGTAGCAGCAATCAGCCCCAGCATTTT. Its protein is CAWSKGSSNQPQHF.

This sequence joins TRBV20-1 and TRBJ2-3; 9 bases are shared with TRBD2. Losses at the gene ends were 3 bases for V and 6 bases for J; bases not matched to a gene: 13. This CDR3 has 16 amino acids. Per the germline V gene, CDR1 is DFQATT and CDR2 is SNEGSKA (reference sequence). CDR3 sequence (DNA): TGCAGTGCTAGTGCGCTAACGGCGGGAGGGTACGATACGCAGTATTTT. Translated, it gives CSASALTAGGYDTQYF.

This chain joins TRBV28 and TRBJ2-7, with 7 positions matching TRBD1. Germline values: CDR1 MDHEN, CDR2 SYDVKM. V shed 6 bases, J shed 0 bases, and the junction held 8 bases outside the gene matches. The CDR3 extends over 15 amino acids. CDR3 DNA sequence: TGTGCCAGCAGGAAAGGGGGCCCGAGCTCCTACGAGCAGTACTTC. This gives the protein CASRKGGPSSYEQYF.

This clone has more than one count but fewer than ten. The rearrangement links TRBV3-1 (or the pseudogene TRBV3-2) to TRBJ1-1; possible D gene TRBD1, 5 bases. The germline gives CDR1 LGHDT, CDR2 YNNKEL (reference sequence). This CDR3 region has 15 residues. Trimming left V 4 bases short and J 1 base short, with 13 bases between. CDR3 region: CASSLGQQANTEAFF. Here the CDR3 DNA reads TGTGCCAGCAGCCTGGGGCAACAGGCGAACACTGAAGCTTTCTTT.

The V call is TRBV5-1, the J call TRBJ2-7; D possibly corresponds to TRBD1 (6 bases). This CDR3 is built from 14 residues. CDR1 and CDR2 (germline): SGHRS, YFSETQ. The V and J ends lost 4 bases and 6 bases respectively, with 17 bases between them. CDR3 protein: CASSTFGGGAEQYF. The DNA of the CDR3 is TGCGCCAGCAGCACTTTTGGGGGCGGCGCCGAGCAGTACTTC.

V usage is TRBV6-5 and J usage is TRBJ2-7; 8 nucleotides line up with TRBD1. There are 16 residues in the CDR3. Germline V gives CDR1 MNHEY, CDR2 SVGAGI. Germline trimming cut 1 base from V and 0 bases from J; bases unmatched to any gene: 5. The CDR3 bases are TGTGCCAGCAGTTACTTGAGCAGGGGGCGCTCCTACGAGCAGTACTTC. Its translation: CASSYLSRGRSYEQYF.

This clone was counted a few times. The chain has TRBV3-1 (or the pseudogene TRBV3-2) and TRBJ2-2, with a weak D call TRBD2 (6 bases). Trimming pared 2 bases from V and 7 bases from J, leaving 14 bases between. The CDR3 contains 15 residues. Germline V gene sequence: CDR1 LGHDT, CDR2 YNNKEL (reference sequence). CDR3 amino acids: CASSQLAGISGELFF. CDR3 DNA: TGTGCCAGCAGCCAACTGGCGGGGATTAGCGGGGAGCTGTTTTTT.

The chain uses TRBV23-1 and TRBJ2-7; 8 bases match TRBD1. TRBV23-1 qualifies as an ORF whose function is uncertain. CDR3 length: 14 residues. The trim removed 6 bases at V and 7 bases at J, leaving 11 bases unmatched. CDR3 in amino acids: CASSRLDRVTEQYF. The CDR3 coding sequence is TGCGCCAGCAGCCGATTGGACAGGGTCACGGAGCAGTACTTC.

The chain employs TRBV3-1 (or the pseudogene TRBV3-2) and TRBJ2-2; the D is unclear. The germline V gene has CDR1 LGHDT and CDR2 YNNKEL (reference sequence). Trimming removed 4 bases from V and 2 bases from J, with 2 bases in between. The CDR3 is 12 amino acids. The CDR3 DNA reads as TGTGCCAGCAGCCCAAACACCGGGGAGCTGTTTTTT. Its translation: CASSPNTGELFF.

This chain links TRBV2 with TRBJ1-1; D possibly corresponds to TRBD1 (6 bases). This CDR3 has 11 amino acids. Trimming took off 6 bases at V and 8 bases at J, with 10 bases between the two ends. Germline V CDR1 and CDR2: SNHLY, FYNNEI. CDR3 bases: TGTGCCAGCAGATACCAGGGGGAAGCTTTCTTT. This sequence encodes CASRYQGEAFF.

In nucleotides, the CDR3 is TGTGCCACCAGCAGAGTCTTTGATTCACCCCTCCACTTT. It encodes CATSRVFDSPLHF. This chain joins TRBV15 and TRBJ1-6, with no clear D. The length of the CDR3 is 13 residues. The ends were cut back, 1 base at V and 8 bases at J, with 6 bases in the middle. Germline V gene data show CDR1 as LNHNV and CDR2 as YYDKDF (reference sequence).

The CDR3 loop is CASKDRAHSPLHF. The CDR3 coding sequence is TGTGCCAGTAAGGACAGGGCCCATTCACCCCTCCACTTT. J is TRBJ1-6 and V is TRBV19; TRBD1 matches at 8 bases. The CDR3 is made up of 13 amino acids. J lost 8 bases, V lost 7 bases, and 4 bases had no gene match. Germline V CDR1 and CDR2: LNHDA, SQIVND (reference sequence).

This sequence joins TRBV6-5 and TRBJ1-1, with D possibly TRBD1 on 5 matching bases. The CDR3 is 14 amino acids. V shed 5 bases and J shed 0 bases, with 10 bases lying between them. The germline gives CDR1 MNHEY, CDR2 SVGAGI. The chain's CDR3 is CASSTPGLNTEAFF. The DNA for the CDR3 is TGTGCCAGCAGTACACCAGGGTTGAACACTGAAGCTTTCTTT.